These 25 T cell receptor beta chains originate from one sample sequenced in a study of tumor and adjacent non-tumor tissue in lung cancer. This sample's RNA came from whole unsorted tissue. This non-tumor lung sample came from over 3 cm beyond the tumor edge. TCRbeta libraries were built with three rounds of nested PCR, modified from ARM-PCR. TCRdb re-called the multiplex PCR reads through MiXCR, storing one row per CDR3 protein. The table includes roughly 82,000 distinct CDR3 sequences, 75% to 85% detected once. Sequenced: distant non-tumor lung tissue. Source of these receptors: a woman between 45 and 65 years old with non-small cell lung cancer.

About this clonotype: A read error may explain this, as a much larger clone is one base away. The CDR3 bases are TGCAGTGCTGTCTACCTTTACGAGCACTACTTC. Encoded protein: CSAVYLYEHYF. The chain joins TRBV20-1 to TRBJ2-7, with unresolved D. The CDR3 has 11 amino acids. Germline loops: CDR1 DFQATT, CDR2 SNEGSKA (reference sequence).

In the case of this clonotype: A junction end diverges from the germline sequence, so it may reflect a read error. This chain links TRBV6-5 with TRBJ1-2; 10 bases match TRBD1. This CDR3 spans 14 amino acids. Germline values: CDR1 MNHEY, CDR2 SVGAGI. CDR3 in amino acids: CASSYGTGAYGHSF. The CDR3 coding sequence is TGTGCCAGCAGTTACGGGACAGGGGCGTATGGCCACTCCTTC.

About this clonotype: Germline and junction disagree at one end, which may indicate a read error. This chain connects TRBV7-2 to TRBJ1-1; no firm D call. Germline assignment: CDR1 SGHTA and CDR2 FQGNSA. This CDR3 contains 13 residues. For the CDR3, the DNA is TGTGCCAGCAGCTCCCTCTCTGACACTAAAGCTTTCTTT. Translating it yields CASSSLSDTKAFF.

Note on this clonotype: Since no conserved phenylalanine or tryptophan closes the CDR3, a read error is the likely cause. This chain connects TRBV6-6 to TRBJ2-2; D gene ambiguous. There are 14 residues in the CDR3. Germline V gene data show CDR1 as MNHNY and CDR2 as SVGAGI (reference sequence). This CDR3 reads CASSKDTNTWELFI. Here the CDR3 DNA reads TGTGCCAGCAGCAAGGATACTAACACCTGGGAGCTGTTTATT.

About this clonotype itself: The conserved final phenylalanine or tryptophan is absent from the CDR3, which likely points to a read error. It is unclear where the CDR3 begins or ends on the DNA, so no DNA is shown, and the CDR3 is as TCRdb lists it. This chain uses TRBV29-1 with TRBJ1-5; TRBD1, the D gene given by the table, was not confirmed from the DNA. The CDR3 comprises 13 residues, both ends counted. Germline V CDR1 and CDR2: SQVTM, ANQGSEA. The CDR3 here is CSVVQGASQPHHL.

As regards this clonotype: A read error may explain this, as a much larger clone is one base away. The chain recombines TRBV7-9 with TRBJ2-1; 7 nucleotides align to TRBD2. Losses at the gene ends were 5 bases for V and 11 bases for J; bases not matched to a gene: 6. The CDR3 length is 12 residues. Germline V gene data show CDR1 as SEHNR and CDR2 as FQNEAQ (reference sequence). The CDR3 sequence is CASSPGLGKQFF. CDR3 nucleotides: TGTGCCAGCAGCCCCGGACTAGGGAAGCAGTTCTTC.

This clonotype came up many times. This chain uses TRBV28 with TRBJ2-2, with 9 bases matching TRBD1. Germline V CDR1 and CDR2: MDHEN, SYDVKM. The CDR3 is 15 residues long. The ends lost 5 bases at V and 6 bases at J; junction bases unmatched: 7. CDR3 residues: CASSRPGQGSGELFF. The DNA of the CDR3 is TGTGCCAGCAGTCGACCGGGACAGGGTTCCGGGGAGCTGTTTTTT.

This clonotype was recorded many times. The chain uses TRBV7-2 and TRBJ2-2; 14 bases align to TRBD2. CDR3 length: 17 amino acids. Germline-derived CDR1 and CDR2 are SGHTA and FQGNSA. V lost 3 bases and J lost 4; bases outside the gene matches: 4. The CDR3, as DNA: TGTGCCAGCAGCTTGAACGGACTAGCGGGAGGCACCGGGGAGCTGTTTTTT. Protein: CASSLNGLAGGTGELFF.

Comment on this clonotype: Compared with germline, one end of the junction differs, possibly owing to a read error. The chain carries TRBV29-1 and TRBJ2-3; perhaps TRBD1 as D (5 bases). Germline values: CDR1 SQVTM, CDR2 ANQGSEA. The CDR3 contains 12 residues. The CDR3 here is CSVVLTADMQYF. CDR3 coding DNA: TGCAGCGTGGTTTTGACAGCTGATATGCAGTATTTT.

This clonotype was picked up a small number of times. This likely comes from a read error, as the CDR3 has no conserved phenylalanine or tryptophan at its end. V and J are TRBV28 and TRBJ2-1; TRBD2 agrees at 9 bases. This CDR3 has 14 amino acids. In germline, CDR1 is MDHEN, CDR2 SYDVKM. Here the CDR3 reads CASSFGLASNEQFL. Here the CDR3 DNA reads TGTGCCAGTAGTTTCGGACTAGCGTCCAATGAGCAGTTCTTA.

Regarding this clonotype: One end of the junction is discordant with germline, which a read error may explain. The DNA of the CDR3 is TGCGCCAGCAACCCACACGGGGCTAGCGGGGTTGGTGAGCAGTTCTTC. Translation gives CASNPHGASGVGEQFF. V gene TRBV11-1 combines with J gene TRBJ2-1; 9 bases map to TRBD2. From germline, CDR1 is SGHAT and CDR2 FQDESV (reference sequence). This CDR3 contains 16 residues.

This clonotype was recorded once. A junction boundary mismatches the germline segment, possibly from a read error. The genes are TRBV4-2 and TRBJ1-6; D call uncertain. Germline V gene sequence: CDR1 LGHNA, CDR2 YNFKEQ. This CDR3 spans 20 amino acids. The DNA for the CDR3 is TGTGCCAGCAGTCAATCTCGCCCCCGTTCCGACTCGTCATATAATTCACTCCTCCACTTT. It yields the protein CASSQSRPRSDSSYNSLLHF.

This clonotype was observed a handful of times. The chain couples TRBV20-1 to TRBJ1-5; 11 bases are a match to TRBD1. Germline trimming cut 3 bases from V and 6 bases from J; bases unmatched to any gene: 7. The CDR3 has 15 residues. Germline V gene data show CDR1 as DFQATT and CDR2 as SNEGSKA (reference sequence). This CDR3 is CSASPGTGGLQPQHF. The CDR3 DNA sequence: TGCAGTGCTAGCCCCGGGACAGGGGGTCTTCAGCCCCAGCATTTT.

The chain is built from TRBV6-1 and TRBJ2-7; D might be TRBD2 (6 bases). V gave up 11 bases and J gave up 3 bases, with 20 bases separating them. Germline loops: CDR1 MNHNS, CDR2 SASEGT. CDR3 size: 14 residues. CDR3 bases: TGTGCCGGCGGTGAACGTTTGGAGGGCTACGAGCAGTACTTC. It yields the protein CAGGERLEGYEQYF.

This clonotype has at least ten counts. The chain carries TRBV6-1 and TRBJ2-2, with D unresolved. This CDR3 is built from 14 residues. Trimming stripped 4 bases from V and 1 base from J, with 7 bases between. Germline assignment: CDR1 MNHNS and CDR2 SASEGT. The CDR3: CASSVGGNTGELFF. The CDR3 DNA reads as TGTGCCAGCAGTGTTGGTGGGAACACCGGGGAGCTGTTTTTT.

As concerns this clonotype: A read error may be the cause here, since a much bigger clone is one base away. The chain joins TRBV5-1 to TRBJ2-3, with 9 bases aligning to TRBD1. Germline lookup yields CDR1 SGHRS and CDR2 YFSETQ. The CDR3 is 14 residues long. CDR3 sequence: CASSRDRASDTQCF. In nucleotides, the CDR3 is TGCGCCAGCAGCCGGGACAGGGCCTCAGATACGCAGTGTTTT.

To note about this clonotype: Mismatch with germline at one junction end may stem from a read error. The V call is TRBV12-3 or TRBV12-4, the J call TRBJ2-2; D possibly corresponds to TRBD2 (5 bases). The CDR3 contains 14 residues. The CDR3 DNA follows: TGTGCCAGCAGTTGGCAGGTCCCCATCGGGAAGCTGTTTTTT. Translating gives CASSWQVPIGKLFF.

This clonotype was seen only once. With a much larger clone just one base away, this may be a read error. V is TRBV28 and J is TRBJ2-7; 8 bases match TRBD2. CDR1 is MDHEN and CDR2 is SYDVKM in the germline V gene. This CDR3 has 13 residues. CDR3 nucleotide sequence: TGTGCCAGCACGGGGGGGAGCCCCTCCGAGCACTACTTC. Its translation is CASTGGSPSEHYF.

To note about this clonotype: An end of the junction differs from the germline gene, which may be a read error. The CDR3 nucleotides read TGCAGCGTACGACTAGGCCCCGGGGAGCTGTTTTTC. Translating it yields CSVRLGPGELFF. V is TRBV29-1 and J is TRBJ2-2, with D perhaps TRBD2 (6 bases). This CDR3 has 12 residues. CDR1 and CDR2 from the germline V gene are SQVTM and ANQGSEA.

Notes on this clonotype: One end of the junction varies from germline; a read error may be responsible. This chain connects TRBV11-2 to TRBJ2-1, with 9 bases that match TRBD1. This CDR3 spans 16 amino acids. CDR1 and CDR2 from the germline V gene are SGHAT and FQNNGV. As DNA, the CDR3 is TGTGGCAGCAGTTTGGAATCGGGACAGGGATTCACTGAGCAGTTCTTC. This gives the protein CGSSLESGQGFTEQFF.

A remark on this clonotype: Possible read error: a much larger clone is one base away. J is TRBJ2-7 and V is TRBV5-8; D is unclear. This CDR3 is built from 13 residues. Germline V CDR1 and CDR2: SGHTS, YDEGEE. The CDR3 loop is CTSSLGMRSEQYF. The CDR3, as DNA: TGTACCAGCAGCTTGGGCATGAGAAGCGAGCAGTACTTC.

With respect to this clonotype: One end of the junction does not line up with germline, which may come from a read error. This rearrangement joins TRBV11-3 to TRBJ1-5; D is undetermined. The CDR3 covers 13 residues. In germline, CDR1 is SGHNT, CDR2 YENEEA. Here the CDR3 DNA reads TGTGCCATCAGCTTAGAGGGCGTTCAGCCCCAGCATTTT. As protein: CAISLEGVQPQHF. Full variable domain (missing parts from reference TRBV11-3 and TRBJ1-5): EAGVVQSPRYKIIEKKQPVAFWCNPISGHNTLYWYLQNLGQGPELLIRYENEEAVDDSQLPKDRFSAERLKGVDSTLKIQPAELGDSAVYLCAISLEGVQPQHFGDGTRLSIL.

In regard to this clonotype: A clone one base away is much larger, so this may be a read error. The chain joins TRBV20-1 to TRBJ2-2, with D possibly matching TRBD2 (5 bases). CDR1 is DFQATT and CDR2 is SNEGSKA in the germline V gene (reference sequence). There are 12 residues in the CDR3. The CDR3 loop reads CSASDNTGEMFF. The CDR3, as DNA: TGCAGTGCTAGTGACAACACCGGGGAGATGTTTTTT.

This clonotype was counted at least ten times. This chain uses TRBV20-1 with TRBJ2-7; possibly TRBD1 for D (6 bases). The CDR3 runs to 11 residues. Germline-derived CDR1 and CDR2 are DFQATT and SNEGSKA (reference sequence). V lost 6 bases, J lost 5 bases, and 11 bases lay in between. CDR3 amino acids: CSATGTHEQYF. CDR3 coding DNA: TGCAGTGCCACCGGGACACACGAGCAGTACTTC.

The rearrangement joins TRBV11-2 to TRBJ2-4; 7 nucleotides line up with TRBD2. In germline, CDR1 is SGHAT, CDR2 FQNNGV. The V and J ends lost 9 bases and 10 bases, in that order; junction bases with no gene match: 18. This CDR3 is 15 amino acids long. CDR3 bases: TGTGCCAGTAGTTTCCCTAGCGGAATTGGGGAAATTCAGTACTTC. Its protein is CASSFPSGIGEIQYF.